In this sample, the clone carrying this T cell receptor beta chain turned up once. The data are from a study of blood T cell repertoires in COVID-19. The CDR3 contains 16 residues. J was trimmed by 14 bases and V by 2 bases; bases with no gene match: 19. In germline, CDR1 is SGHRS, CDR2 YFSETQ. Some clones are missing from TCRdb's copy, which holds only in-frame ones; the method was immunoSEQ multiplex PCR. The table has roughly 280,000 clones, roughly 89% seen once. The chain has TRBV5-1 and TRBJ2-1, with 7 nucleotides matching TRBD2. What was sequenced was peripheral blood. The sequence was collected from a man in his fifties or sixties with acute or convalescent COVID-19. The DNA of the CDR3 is TGCGCCAGCAGCTTAGCCCCTGCGGGGGAGCCAGAGGAAGAGTTCTTC. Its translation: CASSLAPAGEPEEEFF.